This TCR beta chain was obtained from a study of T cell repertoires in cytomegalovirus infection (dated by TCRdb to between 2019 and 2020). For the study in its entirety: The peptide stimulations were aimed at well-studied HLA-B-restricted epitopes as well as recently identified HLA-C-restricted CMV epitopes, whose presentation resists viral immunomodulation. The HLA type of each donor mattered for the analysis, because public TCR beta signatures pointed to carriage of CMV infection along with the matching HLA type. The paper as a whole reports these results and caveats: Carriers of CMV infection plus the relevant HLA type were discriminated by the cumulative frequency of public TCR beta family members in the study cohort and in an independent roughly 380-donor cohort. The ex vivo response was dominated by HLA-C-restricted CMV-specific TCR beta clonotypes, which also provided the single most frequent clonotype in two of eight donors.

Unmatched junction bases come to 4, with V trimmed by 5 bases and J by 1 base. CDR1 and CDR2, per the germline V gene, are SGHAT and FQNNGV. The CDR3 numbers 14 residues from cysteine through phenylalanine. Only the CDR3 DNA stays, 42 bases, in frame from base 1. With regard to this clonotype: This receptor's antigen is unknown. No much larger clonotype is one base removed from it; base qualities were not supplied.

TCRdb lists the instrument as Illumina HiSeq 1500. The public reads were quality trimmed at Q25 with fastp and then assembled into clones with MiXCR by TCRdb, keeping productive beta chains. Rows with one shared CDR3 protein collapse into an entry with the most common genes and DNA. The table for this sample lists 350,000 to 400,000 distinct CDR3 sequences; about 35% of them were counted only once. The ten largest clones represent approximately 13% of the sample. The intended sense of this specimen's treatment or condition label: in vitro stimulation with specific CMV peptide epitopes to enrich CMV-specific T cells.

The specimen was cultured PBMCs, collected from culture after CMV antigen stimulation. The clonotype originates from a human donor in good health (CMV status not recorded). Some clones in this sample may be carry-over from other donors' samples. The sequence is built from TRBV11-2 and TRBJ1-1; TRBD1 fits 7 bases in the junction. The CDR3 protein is CASSQRTGNTEAFF. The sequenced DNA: TGTGCCAGCAGCCAGCGGACAGGGAACACTGAAGCTTTCTTT.